A selection of T cell receptor beta chains follows, all from one sample in a study of blood T cell repertoires in COVID-19. Measured with immunoSEQ multiplex PCR; TCRdb has only the in-frame clones, and not every one. The repertoire holds about 270,000 clones, 82% seen once, with roughly 3% in the top ten. Sequenced input: peripheral blood. These receptor sequences come from a woman in her late teens or twenties with acute or convalescent COVID-19. CDR3s include the opening cysteine and the closing phenylalanine or tryptophan. A D gene is named only where the DNA matches it firmly. The size of a clone is reported for some rows only, either as once, few or many, or as a class for expanded clones.

>once|TRBV6-5|TRBJ1-5|TRBD1
CATRTGLSNQPQHF
TGTGCCACCAGGACAGGGTTGAGCAATCAGCCCCAGCATTTT
>once|TRBV12-5|TRBJ2-7|TRBD2
CASGLGRTSGRYEQYF
TGTGCTAGTGGTTTGGGGAGGACTAGCGGGAGGTACGAGCAGTACTTC
>-|TRBV7-9|TRBJ2-5|TRBD2
CASSHAGVVETQYF
TGTGCCAGCAGCCATGCGGGGGTGGTAGAGACCCAGTACTTC
>-|TRBV3-1/TRBV3-2|TRBJ2-3|TRBD2
CASSGLAGQGDTQYF
TGTGCCAGCAGCGGACTAGCGGGGCAGGGGGATACGCAGTATTTT
>-|TRBV19|TRBJ2-7|-
CASSMGLEQYF
TGTGCCAGTAGTATGGGCCTCGAGCAGTACTTC
>-|TRBV6-5|TRBJ2-1|-
CASSSQGAEQFF
TGTGCCAGCAGTTCCCAGGGCGCTGAGCAGTTCTTC
>few|TRBV30|TRBJ1-5|-
CAWSVQLGNQPQHF
TGTGCCTGGAGTGTACAGTTGGGCAATCAGCCCCAGCATTTT
>-|TRBV7-9|TRBJ2-7|TRBD2
CASSLAMVSGSNVYEQYF
TGTGCCAGCAGCTTAGCGATGGTTAGCGGGAGTAATGTTTACGAGCAGTACTTC
>-|TRBV5-8|TRBJ2-2|TRBD1
CASSLYKGARTGELFF
TGTGCCAGCAGCTTGTATAAGGGGGCCCGAACCGGGGAGCTGTTTTTT
>few|TRBV6-2/TRBV6-3|TRBJ2-1|TRBD2
CASSYEREGPNEQFF
TGTGCCAGCAGTTACGAGCGGGAGGGTCCAAATGAGCAGTTCTTC
>few|TRBV30|TRBJ1-3|TRBD1
CAWSTGVGNTIYF
TGTGCCTGGAGTACAGGGGTCGGAAACACCATATATTTT
>-|TRBV3-1/TRBV3-2|TRBJ1-5|TRBD1
CASSQGRQGSNQPQHF
TGTGCCAGCAGCCAAGGGAGACAGGGGAGCAATCAGCCCCAGCATTTT
>-|TRBV6-5|TRBJ2-1|-
CASSSGLFSYNEQFF
TGTGCCAGCAGTTCTGGACTATTCTCCTACAATGAGCAGTTCTTC
>-|TRBV7-9|TRBJ2-1|-
CASSLAGGFGEQFF
TGTGCCAGCAGCTTAGCGGGAGGCTTCGGTGAGCAGTTCTTC
>many|TRBV7-2|TRBJ2-7|-
CASSPLDWARASYEQYF
TGTGCCAGCAGCCCCCTCGACTGGGCCAGGGCTTCCTACGAGCAGTACTTC
>-|TRBV6-5|TRBJ2-5|-
CASSYTYPVETQYF
TGTGCCAGCAGTTACACTTATCCTGTGGAGACCCAGTACTTC
>-|TRBV5-1|TRBJ2-5|-
CASSLVGRVETQYF
TGCGCCAGCAGCTTGGTTGGCAGGGTTGAGACCCAGTACTTC
>-|TRBV28|TRBJ1-2|-
CASSGPRVDGYTF
TGTGCCAGCAGTGGGCCCAGGGTAGATGGCTACACCTTC
>-|TRBV4-3|TRBJ2-2|-
CASSQFSAGELFF
TGCGCCAGCAGCCAGTTTAGTGCCGGGGAGCTGTTTTTT
>-|TRBV7-2|TRBJ2-7|-
CASSLSAYEQYF
TGTGCCAGCAGCTTGTCTGCCTACGAGCAGTACTTC
>-|TRBV27|TRBJ2-1|-
CASSLQGNEQFF
TGTGCCAGCAGTTTACAGGGCAATGAGCAGTTCTTC
>-|TRBV4-2|TRBJ2-2|-
CASSQVFSGTGELFF
TGTGCCAGCAGCCAAGTTTTTTCCGGGACCGGGGAGCTGTTTTTT
>-|TRBV28|TRBJ1-1|-
CASSVPTLPSEAFF
TGTGCCAGCAGTGTACCGACTCTCCCCAGTGAAGCTTTCTTT
>-|TRBV28|TRBJ1-4|-
CASSLYQGMGEKLFF
TGTGCCAGCAGTTTATATCAGGGGATGGGTGAAAAACTGTTTTTT
>-|TRBV6-5|TRBJ2-7|-
CASRAAASSYEQYF
TGTGCCAGCAGGGCGGCGGCGAGCTCCTACGAGCAGTACTTC
>many|TRBV25-1|TRBJ1-2|TRBD1
CASSRTGENGYTF
TGTGCCAGCAGCCGGACAGGGGAAAATGGCTACACCTTC
>-|TRBV21-1|TRBJ2-7|-
CASYPPMVESYEQYF
TGTGCCAGCTATCCCCCAATGGTAGAAAGCTACGAGCAGTACTTC
>-|TRBV30|TRBJ1-3|-
CAWTGSSGNTIYF
TGTGCCTGGACAGGGTCCTCTGGAAACACCATATATTTT
>-|TRBV7-2|TRBJ2-3|TRBD2
CASSLSRAGADTQYF
TGTGCCAGCAGCTTAAGTCGCGCGGGAGCAGATACGCAGTATTTT
>-|TRBV18|TRBJ1-6|TRBD1
CASSQRTGENSPLHF
TGTGCCAGCTCACAAAGGACAGGGGAGAATTCACCCCTCCACTTT
>-|TRBV2|TRBJ2-7|TRBD1
CASSEGGTGGSEQYF
TGTGCCAGCAGTGAAGGTGGGACAGGGGGCTCCGAGCAGTACTTC
>-|TRBV9|TRBJ2-1|TRBD2
CASSTHALAGANEQFF
TGTGCCAGCAGCACACACGCACTAGCGGGAGCGAATGAGCAGTTCTTC
>-|TRBV15|TRBJ2-2|-
CATSRAQGGGAGELFF
TGTGCCACCAGCAGAGCCCAGGGGGGAGGTGCCGGGGAGCTGTTTTTT
>-|TRBV7-2|TRBJ1-5|TRBD1
CASSLSGQGRFGQPQHF
TGTGCCAGCAGCTTATCCGGACAGGGCCGCTTTGGTCAGCCCCAGCATTTT
>-|TRBV2|TRBJ1-4|-
CASMRLNEKLFF
TGTGCCAGCATGAGACTAAATGAAAAACTGTTTTTT
>-|TRBV6-5|TRBJ2-7|-
CASSTTGYYEQYF
TGTGCCAGCAGTACTACAGGTTATTACGAGCAGTACTTC
>-|TRBV30|TRBJ2-7|-
CAWSGPESSYEQYF
TGTGCCTGGAGTGGGCCGGAGAGCTCCTACGAGCAGTACTTC
>few|TRBV19|TRBJ1-5|-
CASTPYSNQPQHF
TGTGCCAGTACGCCCTATAGCAATCAGCCCCAGCATTTT
>few|TRBV3-1/TRBV3-2|TRBJ1-3|-
CASSRGDTIYF
TGTGCCAGCAGCCGGGGGGACACCATATATTTT
>-|TRBV7-6|TRBJ2-1|-
CASSPGARVDNEQFF
TGTGCCAGCAGCCCTGGGGCTAGGGTAGACAATGAGCAGTTCTTC
>-|TRBV2|TRBJ2-2|TRBD1
CASTAGTGAAGELFF
TGTGCCAGCACGGCCGGGACAGGGGCGGCCGGGGAGCTGTTTTTT
>-|TRBV7-2|TRBJ2-3|-
CASSSQGGGSGDTQYF
TGTGCCAGCAGCTCCCAGGGGGGTGGGTCGGGAGATACGCAGTATTTT
>-|TRBV12-3/TRBV12-4|TRBJ1-1|-
CASSLGLEAFF
TGTGCCAGCAGTTTGGGCTTGGAAGCTTTCTTT
>few|TRBV7-9|TRBJ1-5|TRBD1
CASSTEDRVFQPQHF
TGTGCCAGCAGCACAGAGGACAGGGTATTTCAGCCCCAGCATTTT
>-|TRBV5-1|TRBJ2-7|TRBD2
CASSLLAGGLSYEQYF
TGCGCCAGCAGCTTGTTAGCGGGAGGCCTCTCCTACGAGCAGTACTTC
>-|TRBV27|TRBJ2-6|-
CASLPFSSGANVLTF
TGTGCCAGCCTACCTTTTTCCTCTGGGGCCAACGTCCTGACTTTC
>-|TRBV7-9|TRBJ2-7|TRBD1
CASSSAAGGYEQYF
TGTGCCAGCAGCTCGGCGGCAGGGGGCTACGAGCAGTACTTC
>-|TRBV18|TRBJ2-7|TRBD1
CASSPTGGGIYEQYF
TGTGCCAGCTCACCGACAGGGGGCGGCATCTACGAGCAGTACTTC
>-|TRBV5-1|TRBJ2-5|-
CASRGIPGGGWETQYF
TGCGCCAGCAGAGGGATTCCAGGTGGGGGCTGGGAGACCCAGTACTTC
>-|TRBV19|TRBJ2-7|-
CASSIDPISYEQYF
TGTGCCAGTAGTATAGATCCTATCTCCTACGAGCAGTACTTC
>-|TRBV29-1|TRBJ2-1|-
CSSWGGRDPWNEQFF
TGCAGCTCCTGGGGGGGGCGGGACCCGTGGAATGAGCAGTTCTTC